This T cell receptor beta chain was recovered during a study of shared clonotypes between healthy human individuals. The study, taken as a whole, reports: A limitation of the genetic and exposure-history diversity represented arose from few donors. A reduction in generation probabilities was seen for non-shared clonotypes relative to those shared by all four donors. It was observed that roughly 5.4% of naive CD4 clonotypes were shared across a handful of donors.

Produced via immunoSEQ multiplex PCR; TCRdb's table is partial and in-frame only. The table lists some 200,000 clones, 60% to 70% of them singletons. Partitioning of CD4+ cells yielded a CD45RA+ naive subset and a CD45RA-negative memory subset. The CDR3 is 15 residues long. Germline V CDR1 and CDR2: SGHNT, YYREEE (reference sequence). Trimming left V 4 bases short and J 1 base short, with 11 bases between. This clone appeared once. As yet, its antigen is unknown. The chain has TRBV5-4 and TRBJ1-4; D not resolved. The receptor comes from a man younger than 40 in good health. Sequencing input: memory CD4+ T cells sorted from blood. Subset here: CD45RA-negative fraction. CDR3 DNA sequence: TGTGCCAGCAGCGGAACCCTGGGAACTAATGAAAAACTGTTTTTT. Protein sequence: CASSGTLGTNEKLFF.